This T cell receptor beta chain was captured by sequencing in a study of CD8 T cells in Susac syndrome (dated by TCRdb to between 2018 and 2021). As for the study more broadly: Whether CD8+ T cell activation and differentiation in Susac syndrome was antigen driven was tested using repertoire sequencing. What the authors observed across the whole study: The number of individuals in the TCR sequencing and HLA analysis was acknowledged as relatively small.

With regard to this clonotype: Its antigen remains unidentified. Base qualities are not provided; no much larger clone lies one nucleotide away.

RNA was extracted using the RNeasy kit, and roughly 0.45 to 1 ug of the RNA was reverse transcribed with random hexamers. TCR beta CDR3 regions were amplified with the immunoSEQ multiplex PCR assay covering 54 Vbeta and 13 Jbeta segments. PCR amplification bias was corrected by using a synthetic template baseline for primer optimization and computational correction. The study's own analysis went as follows. Reads were annotated to V, D and J genes according to IMGT and were analyzed with immunoSEQ Analyzer, with only productive sequences retained. Clonality was calculated as one minus the Shannon entropy normalized by log2 of the number of productive unique sequences. Public and private clones were assessed among the 100 most prevalent clones of each patient and control. Clones were defined as Susac-specific if absent from the healthy and MS cohorts, from 1052 published viral clones and from other ImmuneACCESS disease sequences. TCRdb took the public reads, trimmed them with fastp at Q25, ran MiXCR for clone calling and kept in-frame beta chains. Rows are combined by CDR3 protein, so each entry shows the most common genes and DNA. The V and J calls and clone size are TCRdb's, not the authors'. The sample profile shows around 200,000 distinct CDR3 sequences; roughly 94% of them were found once. The ten largest account for 0.095% to 0.12% of the sample.

From the germline V gene (reference sequence), CDR1 is LNHDA and CDR2 is SQIVND. CDR3 length: 13 amino acids, cysteine to phenylalanine. This entry keeps only the CDR3 DNA: 39 bases, framed from base 1. V gives up 3 bases and J gives up 9 bases, and the segment between their germline ends measures 12 bases. Peripheral blood CD8+ and CD4+ T cells from healthy donors, Susac syndrome patients and multiple sclerosis patients were profiled by high-throughput TCR beta sequencing. Healthy donors were age- and sex-matched controls. CD8+ TEMRA cells were enriched by FACS, while bulk CD8+ and CD4+ T cells were purified by magnetic negative isolation. Blood was collected in EDTA tubes and processed within 24 hours, with PBMCs isolated through density gradient centrifugation. PBMCs intended for TCR sequencing were frozen in liquid nitrogen and were later thawed in a 37 degrees C water bath. Purity of sorted or isolated CD4+, CD8+ and CD8+ TEMRA cells was at least 90%.

The specimen sequenced was CD4+ T cells from PBMCs. The sequence came from a human donor in good health. The rearranged segments are TRBV19 and TRBJ2-1, with the D segment identity uncertain. The DNA sequence reads TGTGCCAGTAGTATCTCACGCCGCGGTGAGCAGTTCTTC. This sequence encodes CASSISRRGEQFF.